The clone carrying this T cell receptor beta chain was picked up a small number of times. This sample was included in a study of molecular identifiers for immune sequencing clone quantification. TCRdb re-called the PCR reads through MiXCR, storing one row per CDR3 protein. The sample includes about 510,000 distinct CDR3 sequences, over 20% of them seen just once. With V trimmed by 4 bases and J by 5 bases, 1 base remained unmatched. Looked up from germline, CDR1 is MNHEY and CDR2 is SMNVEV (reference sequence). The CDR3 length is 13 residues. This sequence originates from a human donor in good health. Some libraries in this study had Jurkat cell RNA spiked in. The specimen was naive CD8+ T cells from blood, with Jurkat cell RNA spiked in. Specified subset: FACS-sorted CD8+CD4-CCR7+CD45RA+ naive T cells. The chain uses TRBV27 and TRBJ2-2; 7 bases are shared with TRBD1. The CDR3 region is CASSWGQTGELFF. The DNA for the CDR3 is TGTGCCAGCAGTTGGGGACAGACCGGGGAGCTGTTTTTT.